The clone carrying this T cell receptor beta chain was detected once. The sample is drawn from a study of blood T cell repertoires in COVID-19. Study-level information: PBMCs, B-cell-depleted T cells, or T cells were the source of the cDNA or gDNA that made up the material.

In the original analysis: Amplification of reference gene primers provided the estimated nucleated cell counts. The data were produced by immunoSEQ multiplex PCR, yet TCRdb's version contains in-frame clones alone and is incomplete. V, J and clone size reflect that table, while D and trimming were determined from the DNA. Of about 46,000 clones in the sample, about 87% are singletons; the top ten hold about 13%. CDR1 and CDR2 from the germline V gene are LNHNV and YYDKDF (reference sequence). Trimming removed 0 bases from V and 4 bases from J; junction bases left unmatched: 8. This CDR3 is 16 amino acids long.

The sequence derives from a human donor with active COVID-19. The donor label of this sample is uncertain. What was sequenced was peripheral blood. The rearrangement joins TRBV15 to TRBJ1-2; 7 bases align to TRBD1. CDR3 amino acids: CATSRDWRGRGYGYTF. The CDR3 DNA follows: TGTGCCACCAGCAGAGATTGGAGGGGGCGCGGCTATGGCTACACCTTC. Together with reference TRBV15 and TRBJ1-2, the CDR3 gives the full variable domain: DAMVIQNPRYQVTQFGKPVTLSCSQTLNHNVMYWYQQKSSQAPKLLFHYYDKDFNNEADTPDNFQSRRPNTSFCFLDIRSPGLGDTAMYLCATSRDWRGRGYGYTFGSGTRLTVV.